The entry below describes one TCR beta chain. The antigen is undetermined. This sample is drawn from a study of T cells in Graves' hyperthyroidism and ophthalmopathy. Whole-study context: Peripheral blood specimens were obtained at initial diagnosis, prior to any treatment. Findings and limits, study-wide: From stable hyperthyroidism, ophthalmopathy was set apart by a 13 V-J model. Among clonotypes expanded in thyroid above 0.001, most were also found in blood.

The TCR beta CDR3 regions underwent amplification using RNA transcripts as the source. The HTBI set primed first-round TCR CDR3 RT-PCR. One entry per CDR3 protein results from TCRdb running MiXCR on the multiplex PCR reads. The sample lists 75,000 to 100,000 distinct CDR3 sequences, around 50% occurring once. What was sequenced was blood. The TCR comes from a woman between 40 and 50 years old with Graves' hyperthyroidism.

CDR3 sequence: CSVEVRDTIYEQYF. CDR3 nucleotide sequence: TGCAGCGTTGAAGTCCGGGACACCATCTACGAGCAGTACTTC. This rearrangement joins TRBV29-1 to TRBJ2-7, with D maybe TRBD1 (6 bases). V was shortened by 1 base and J by 3 bases, with 13 bases between the two germline ends. CDR1 is SQVTM, CDR2 ANQGSEA, per germline. CDR3 size: 14 residues.